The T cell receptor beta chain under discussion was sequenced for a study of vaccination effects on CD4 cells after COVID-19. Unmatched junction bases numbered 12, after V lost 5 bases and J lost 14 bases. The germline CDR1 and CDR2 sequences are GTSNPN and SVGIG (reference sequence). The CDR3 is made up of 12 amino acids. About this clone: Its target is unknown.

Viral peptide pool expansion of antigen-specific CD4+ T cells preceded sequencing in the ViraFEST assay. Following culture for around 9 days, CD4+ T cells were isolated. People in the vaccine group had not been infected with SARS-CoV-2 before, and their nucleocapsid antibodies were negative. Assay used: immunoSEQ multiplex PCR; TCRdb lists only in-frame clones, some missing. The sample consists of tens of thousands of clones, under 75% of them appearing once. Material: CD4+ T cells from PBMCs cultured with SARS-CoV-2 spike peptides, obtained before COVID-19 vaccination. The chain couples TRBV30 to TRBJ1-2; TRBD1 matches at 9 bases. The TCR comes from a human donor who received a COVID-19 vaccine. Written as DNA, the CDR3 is TGTGCCTGGTGTCCGGGACAGGGTATTCTAACCTTC. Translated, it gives CAWCPGQGILTF. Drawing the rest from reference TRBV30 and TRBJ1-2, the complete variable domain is SQTIHQWPATLVQPVGSPLSLECTVEGTSNPNLYWYRQAAGRGLQLLFYSVGIGQISSEVPQNLSASRPQDRQFILSSKKLLLSDSGFYLCAWCPGQGILTFGSGTRLTVV.